This T cell receptor (beta chain) was identified during a study of cytomegalovirus exposure and HLA in healthy donors. Deletions cut 7 bases from V and 1 base from J, with 7 bases between. The CDR3 consists of 12 residues. Germline V lookup: CDR1 MNHNS, CDR2 SASEGT. This clone has a count of ten or more. What it binds is not known. Study-wide findings and caveats: TCR beta V segments were, for the most part, productive about 87% or about 30% of the time in an earlier analysis. The authors later linked a missense DCLRE1C variant to TCR beta V- and J-gene trimming. TRBV6-2, TRBV6-3 and some other V segments were unresolvable in 87-base-pair reads.

The primer mix had 60 Vbeta and 13 Jbeta primers. The method was immunoSEQ multiplex PCR; TCRdb's version includes in-frame clones alone and lacks a portion of them. The sample has about 220,000 clones, roughly 75% seen once; the top ten hold less than 2%. This sequence was found in a woman in her twenties or thirties in good health and CMV-seronegative. This rearrangement joins TRBV6-1 to TRBJ1-1; no clear D. Sequencing used PBMCs. DNA for the CDR3: TGTGCCAGCACTGACAAGAACACTGAAGCTTTCTTT. It codes for CASTDKNTEAFF.